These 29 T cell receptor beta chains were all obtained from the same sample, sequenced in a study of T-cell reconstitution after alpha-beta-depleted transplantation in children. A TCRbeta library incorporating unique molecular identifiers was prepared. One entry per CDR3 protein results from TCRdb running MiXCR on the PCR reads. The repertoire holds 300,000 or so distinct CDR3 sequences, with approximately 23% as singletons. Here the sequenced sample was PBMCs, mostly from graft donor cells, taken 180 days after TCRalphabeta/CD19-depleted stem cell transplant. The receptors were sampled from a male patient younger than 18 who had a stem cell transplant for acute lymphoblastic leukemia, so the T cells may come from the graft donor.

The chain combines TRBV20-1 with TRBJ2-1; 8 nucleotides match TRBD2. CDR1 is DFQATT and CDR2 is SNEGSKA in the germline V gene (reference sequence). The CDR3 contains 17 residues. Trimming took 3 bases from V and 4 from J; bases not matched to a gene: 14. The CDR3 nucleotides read TGCAGTGCTAGTGGAAAGCGGGAGAGTTCTATTTACAATGAGCAGTTCTTC. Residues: CSASGKRESSIYNEQFF.

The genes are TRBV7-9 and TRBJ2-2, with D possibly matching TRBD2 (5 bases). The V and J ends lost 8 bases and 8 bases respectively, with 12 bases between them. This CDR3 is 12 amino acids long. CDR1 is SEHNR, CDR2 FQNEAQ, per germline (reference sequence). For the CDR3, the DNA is TGTGCCAGCGTCCCCGGGGAAGGGGAGCTGTTTTTT. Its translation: CASVPGEGELFF.

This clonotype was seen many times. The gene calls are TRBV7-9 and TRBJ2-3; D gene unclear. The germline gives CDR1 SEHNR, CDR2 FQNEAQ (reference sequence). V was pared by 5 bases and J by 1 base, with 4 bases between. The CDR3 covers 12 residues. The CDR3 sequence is CASSQRTDTQYF. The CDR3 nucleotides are TGTGCCAGCAGCCAGCGCACAGATACGCAGTATTTT.

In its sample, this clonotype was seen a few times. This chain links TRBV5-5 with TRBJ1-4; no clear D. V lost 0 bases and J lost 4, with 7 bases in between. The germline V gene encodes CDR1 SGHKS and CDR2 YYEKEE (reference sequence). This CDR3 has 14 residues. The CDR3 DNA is TGTGCCAGCAGCTTGGCGCCAAATAATGAAAAACTGTTTTTT. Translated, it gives CASSLAPNNEKLFF. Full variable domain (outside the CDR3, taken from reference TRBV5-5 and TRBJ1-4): DAGVTQSPTHLIKTRGQQVTLRCSPISGHKSVSWYQQVLGQGPQFIFQYYEKEERGRGNFPDRFSARQFPNYSSELNVNALLLGDSALYLCASSLAPNNEKLFFGSGTQLSVL.

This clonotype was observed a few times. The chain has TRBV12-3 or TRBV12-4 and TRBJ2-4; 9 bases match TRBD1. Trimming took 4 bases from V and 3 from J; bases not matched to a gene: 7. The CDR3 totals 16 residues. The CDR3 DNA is TGTGCCAGCAGTTCGACAGGGGGTTCAATCAAAAACATTCAGTACTTC. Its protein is CASSSTGGSIKNIQYF.

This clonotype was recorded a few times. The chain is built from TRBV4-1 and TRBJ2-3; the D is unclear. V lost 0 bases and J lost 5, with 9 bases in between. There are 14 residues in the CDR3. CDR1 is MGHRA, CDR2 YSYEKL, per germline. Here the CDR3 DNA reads TGCGCCAGCAGCCAAGACTGGGCCGGAGATACGCAGTATTTT. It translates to CASSQDWAGDTQYF.

The CDR3 here is CASSVPPGTQYF. CDR3 bases: TGTGCCAGCAGTGTCCCCCCCGGGACCCAGTACTTC. The V gene is TRBV7-3, the J gene TRBJ2-5; D call uncertain. Germline V CDR1 and CDR2: SGHTA, FQGTGA. V was trimmed by 6 bases and J by 7 bases, leaving 12 bases between them. CDR3 length equals 12 residues.

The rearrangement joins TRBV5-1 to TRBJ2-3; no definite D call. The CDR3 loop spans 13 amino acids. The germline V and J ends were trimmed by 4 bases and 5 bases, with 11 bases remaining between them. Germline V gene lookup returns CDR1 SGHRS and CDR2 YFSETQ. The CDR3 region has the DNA TGCGCCAGCAGCCAACCTCCGAGAGATACGCAGTATTTT. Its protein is CASSQPPRDTQYF.

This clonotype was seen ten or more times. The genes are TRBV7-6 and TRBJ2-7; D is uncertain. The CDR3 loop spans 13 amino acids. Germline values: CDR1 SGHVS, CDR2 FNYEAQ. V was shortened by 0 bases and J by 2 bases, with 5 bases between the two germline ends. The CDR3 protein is CASSLAVAYEQYF. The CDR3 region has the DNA TGTGCCAGCAGCTTAGCGGTCGCCTACGAGCAGTACTTC.

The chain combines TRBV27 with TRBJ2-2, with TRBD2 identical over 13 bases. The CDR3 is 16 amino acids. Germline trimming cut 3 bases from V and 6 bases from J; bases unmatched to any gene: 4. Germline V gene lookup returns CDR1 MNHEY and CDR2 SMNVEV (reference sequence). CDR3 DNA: TGTGCCAGCAGTTTTATCGGACTAGCGGGAGCCGGGGAGCTGTTTTTT. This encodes CASSFIGLAGAGELFF.

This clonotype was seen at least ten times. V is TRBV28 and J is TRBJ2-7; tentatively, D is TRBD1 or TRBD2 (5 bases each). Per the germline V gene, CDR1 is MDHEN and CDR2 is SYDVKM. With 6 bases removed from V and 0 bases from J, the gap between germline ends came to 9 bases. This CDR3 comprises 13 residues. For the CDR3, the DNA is TGTGCCAGCAGCCGGGACGACTCCTACGAGCAGTACTTC. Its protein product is CASSRDDSYEQYF.

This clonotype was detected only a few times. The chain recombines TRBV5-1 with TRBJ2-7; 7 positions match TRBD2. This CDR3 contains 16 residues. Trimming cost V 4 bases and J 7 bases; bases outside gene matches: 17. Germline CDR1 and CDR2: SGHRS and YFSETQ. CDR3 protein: CASSPVFGEGGSEQYF. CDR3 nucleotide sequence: TGCGCCAGCAGCCCCGTCTTCGGGGAGGGAGGGTCGGAGCAGTACTTC.

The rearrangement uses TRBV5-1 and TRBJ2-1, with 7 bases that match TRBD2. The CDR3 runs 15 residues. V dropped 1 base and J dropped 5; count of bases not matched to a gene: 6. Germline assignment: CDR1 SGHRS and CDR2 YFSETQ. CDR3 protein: CASSLIQRGDNEQFF. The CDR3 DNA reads TGCGCCAGCAGCTTGATCCAGCGGGGAGACAATGAGCAGTTCTTC.

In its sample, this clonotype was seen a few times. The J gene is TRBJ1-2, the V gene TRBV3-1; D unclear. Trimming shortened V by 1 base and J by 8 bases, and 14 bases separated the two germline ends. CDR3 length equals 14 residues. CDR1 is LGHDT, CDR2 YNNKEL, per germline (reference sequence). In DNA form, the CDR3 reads TGTGCCAGCAGCCAAGTGTTTACGCCCAGGGGCTACACCTTC. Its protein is CASSQVFTPRGYTF.

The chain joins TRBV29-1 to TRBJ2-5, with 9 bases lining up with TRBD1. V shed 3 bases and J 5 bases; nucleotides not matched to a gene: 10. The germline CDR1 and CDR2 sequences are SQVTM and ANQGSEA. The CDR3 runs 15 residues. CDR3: CSVDPGQGTSETQYF. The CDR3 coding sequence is TGCAGCGTTGACCCGGGACAGGGTACAAGTGAGACCCAGTACTTC. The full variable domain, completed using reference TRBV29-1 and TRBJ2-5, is SAVISQKPSRDICQRGTSLTIQCQVDSQVTMMFWYRQQPGQSLTLIATANQGSEATYESGFVIDKFPISRPNLTFSTLTVSNMSPEDSSIYLCSVDPGQGTSETQYFGPGTRLLVL.

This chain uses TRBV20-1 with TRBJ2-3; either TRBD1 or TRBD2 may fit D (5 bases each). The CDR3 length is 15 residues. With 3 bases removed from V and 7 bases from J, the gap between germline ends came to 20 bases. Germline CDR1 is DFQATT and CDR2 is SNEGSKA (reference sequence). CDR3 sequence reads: CSASVPGTYYNTQYF. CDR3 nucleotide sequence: TGCAGTGCTAGCGTGCCAGGGACCTATTATAATACGCAGTATTTT.

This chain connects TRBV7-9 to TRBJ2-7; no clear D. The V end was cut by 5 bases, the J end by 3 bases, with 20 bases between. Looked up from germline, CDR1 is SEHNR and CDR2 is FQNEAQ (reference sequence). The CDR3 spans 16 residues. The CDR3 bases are TGTGCCAGCAGCCCCGGGCAGACCCTAAACTTCTACGAGCAGTACTTC. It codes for CASSPGQTLNFYEQYF.

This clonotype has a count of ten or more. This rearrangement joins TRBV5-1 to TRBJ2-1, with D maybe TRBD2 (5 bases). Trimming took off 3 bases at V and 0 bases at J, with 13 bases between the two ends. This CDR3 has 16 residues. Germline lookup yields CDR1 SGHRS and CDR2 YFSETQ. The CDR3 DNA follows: TGCGCCAGCAGCTCCCTCAGCGGTAGCTCCTACAATGAGCAGTTCTTC. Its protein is CASSSLSGSSYNEQFF. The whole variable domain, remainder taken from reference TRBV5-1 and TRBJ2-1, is KAGVTQTPRYLIKTRGQQVTLSCSPISGHRSVSWYQQTPGQGLQFLFEYFSETQRNKGNFPGRFSGRQFSNSRSEMNVSTLELGDSALYLCASSSLSGSSYNEQFFGPGTRLTVL.

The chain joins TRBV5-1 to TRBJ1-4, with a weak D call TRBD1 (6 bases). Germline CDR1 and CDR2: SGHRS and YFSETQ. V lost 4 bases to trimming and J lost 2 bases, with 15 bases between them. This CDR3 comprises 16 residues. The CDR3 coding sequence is TGCGCCAGCAGCCCGATCAGGGGTGGCACTAATGAAAAACTGTTTTTT. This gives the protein CASSPIRGGTNEKLFF.

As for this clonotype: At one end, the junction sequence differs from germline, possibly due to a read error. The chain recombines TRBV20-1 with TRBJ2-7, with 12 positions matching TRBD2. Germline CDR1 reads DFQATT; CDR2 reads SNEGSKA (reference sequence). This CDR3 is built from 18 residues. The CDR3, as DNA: TGCTGTGCTAGAGACCCGGCCTTTCTAGCGGGAGGGCCTGGCGAGCAGTACTTC. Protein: CCARDPAFLAGGPGEQYF.

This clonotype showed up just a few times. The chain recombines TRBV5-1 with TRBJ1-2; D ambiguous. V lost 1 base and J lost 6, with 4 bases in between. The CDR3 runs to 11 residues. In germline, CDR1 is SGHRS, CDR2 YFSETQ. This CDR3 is CASSLNDGYTF. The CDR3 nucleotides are TGCGCCAGCAGCTTGAACGATGGCTACACCTTC.

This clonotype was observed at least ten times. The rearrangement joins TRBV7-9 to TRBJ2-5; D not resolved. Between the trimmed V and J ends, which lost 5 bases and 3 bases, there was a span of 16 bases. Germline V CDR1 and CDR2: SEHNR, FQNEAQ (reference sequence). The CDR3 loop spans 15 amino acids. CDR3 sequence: CASSEFGVGKETQYF. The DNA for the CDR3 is TGTGCCAGCAGCGAATTTGGTGTAGGGAAAGAGACCCAGTACTTC. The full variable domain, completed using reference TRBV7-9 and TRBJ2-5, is DTGVSQNPRHKITKRGQNVTFRCDPISEHNRLYWYRQTLGQGPEFLTYFQNEAQLEKSRLLSDRFSAERPKGSFSTLEIQRTEQGDSAMYLCASSEFGVGKETQYFGPGTRLLVL.

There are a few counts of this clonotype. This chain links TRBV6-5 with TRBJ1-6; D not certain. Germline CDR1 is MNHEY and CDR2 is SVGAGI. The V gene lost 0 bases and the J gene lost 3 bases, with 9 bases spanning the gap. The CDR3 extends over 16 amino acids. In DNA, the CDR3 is TGTGCCAGCAGTTACTCGTGGACGGACTATAATTCACCCCTCCACTTT. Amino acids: CASSYSWTDYNSPLHF.

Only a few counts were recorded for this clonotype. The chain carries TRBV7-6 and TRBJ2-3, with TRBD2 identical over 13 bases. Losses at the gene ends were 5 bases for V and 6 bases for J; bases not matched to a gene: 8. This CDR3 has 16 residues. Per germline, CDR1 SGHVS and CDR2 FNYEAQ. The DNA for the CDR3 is TGTGCCAGCAGCCCGGGACTAGCGGGGCCCTGGGATACGCAGTATTTT. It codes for CASSPGLAGPWDTQYF.

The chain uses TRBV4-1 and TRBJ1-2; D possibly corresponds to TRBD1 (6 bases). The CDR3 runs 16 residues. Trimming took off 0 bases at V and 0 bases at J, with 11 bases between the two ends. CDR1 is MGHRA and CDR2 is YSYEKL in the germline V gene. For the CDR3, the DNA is TGCGCCAGCAGCCAAGATGAACAGGGTACTAACTATGGCTACACCTTC. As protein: CASSQDEQGTNYGYTF.

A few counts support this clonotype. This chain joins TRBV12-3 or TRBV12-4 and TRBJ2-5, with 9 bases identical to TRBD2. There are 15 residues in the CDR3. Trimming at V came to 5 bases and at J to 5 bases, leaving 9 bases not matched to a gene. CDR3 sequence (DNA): TGTGCCAGCAGTCTCAGTCTTCTAGCGGGGGAGACCCAGTACTTC. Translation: CASSLSLLAGETQYF.

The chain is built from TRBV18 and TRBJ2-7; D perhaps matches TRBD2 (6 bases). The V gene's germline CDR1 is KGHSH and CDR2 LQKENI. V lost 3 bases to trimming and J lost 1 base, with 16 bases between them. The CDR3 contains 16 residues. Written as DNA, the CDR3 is TGTGCCAGCTCACCGTACGCGGGGTCCCCGTCCTACGAGCAGTACTTC. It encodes CASSPYAGSPSYEQYF. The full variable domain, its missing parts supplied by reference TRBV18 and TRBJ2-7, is NAGVMQNPRHLVRRRGQEARLRCSPMKGHSHVYWYRQLPEEGLKFMVYLQKENIIDESGMPKERFSAEFPKEGPSILRIQQVVRGDSAAYFCASSPYAGSPSYEQYFGPGTRLTVT.

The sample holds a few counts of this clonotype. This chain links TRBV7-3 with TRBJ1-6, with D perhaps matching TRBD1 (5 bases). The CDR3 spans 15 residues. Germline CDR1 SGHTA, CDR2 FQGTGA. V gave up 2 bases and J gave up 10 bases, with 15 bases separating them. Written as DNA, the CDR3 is TGTGCCAGCAGCTTACAGAGCAGGGTGGGCTCACCCCTCCACTTT. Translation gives CASSLQSRVGSPLHF.

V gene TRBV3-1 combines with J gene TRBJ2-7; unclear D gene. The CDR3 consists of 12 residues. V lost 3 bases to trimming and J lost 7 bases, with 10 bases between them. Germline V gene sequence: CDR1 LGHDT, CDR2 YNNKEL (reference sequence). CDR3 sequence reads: CASSHLGPEQYF. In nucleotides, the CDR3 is TGTGCCAGCAGCCACCTTGGGCCGGAGCAGTACTTC.